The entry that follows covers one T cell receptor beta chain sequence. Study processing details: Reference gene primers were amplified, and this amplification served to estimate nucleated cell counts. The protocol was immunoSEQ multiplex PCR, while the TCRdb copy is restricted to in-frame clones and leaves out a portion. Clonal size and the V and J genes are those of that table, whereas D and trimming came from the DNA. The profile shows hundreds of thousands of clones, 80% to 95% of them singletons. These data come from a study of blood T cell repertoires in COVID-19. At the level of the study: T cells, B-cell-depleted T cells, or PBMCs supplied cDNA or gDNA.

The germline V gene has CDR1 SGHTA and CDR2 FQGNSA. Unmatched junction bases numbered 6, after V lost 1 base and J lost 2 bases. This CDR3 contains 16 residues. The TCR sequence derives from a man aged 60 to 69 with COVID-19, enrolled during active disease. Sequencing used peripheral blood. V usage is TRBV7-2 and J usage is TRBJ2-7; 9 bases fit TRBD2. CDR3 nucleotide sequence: TGTGCCAGCAGCTTAGGGGGCGGGAGGGCCCCCTACGAGCAGTACTTC. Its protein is CASSLGGGRAPYEQYF.